This TCR beta chain was found in a study of shared clonotypes between healthy human individuals. As for the study in general: Sampling drew on donors who were two women and three men aged 18 to 49.

Naive CD8 cells, CD45RO-negative and positively selected for CCR7, excluded terminally differentiated effector memory CD45RA+ cells. TCRdb's copy holds only in-frame clones and misses some; the assay was immunoSEQ multiplex PCR. The sample contains roughly 2,000,000 clones, about 95% of which appear only once. The sequence was obtained from a man between 18 and 29 years old in good health. The material sequenced was naive CD8+ T cells sorted from blood.

CDR3 protein: CASSLLDHEQFF. The DNA of the CDR3 is TGCGCCAGCAGCTTGTTGGATCATGAGCAGTTCTTC. This chain uses TRBV5-1 with TRBJ2-1; D is undetermined. Germline loops: CDR1 SGHRS, CDR2 YFSETQ. The CDR3 is 12 residues long. The V gene lost 1 base and the J gene lost 8 bases, with 7 bases spanning the gap.